This T cell receptor beta chain was identified in a study of cytomegalovirus exposure and HLA in healthy donors. Whole-study findings and limits: A reported reduction in N-insertions relative to the roughly 670-donor mean was seen in an Asian-associated ancestry cluster in a later analysis. Investigators reported approximately 150 TCR beta chains as tied to cytomegalovirus. CMV serostatus alone was available as immune exposure information.

As concerns this clone: Its target is not known.

Germline V lookup: CDR1 LNHNV, CDR2 YYDKDF (reference sequence). V gave up 7 bases and J gave up 7 bases; unmatched junction bases: 7. The CDR3 has 14 amino acids. PCR involved 60 Vbeta and 13 Jbeta primers. Assay: immunoSEQ multiplex PCR; the TCRdb copy retains only in-frame clones and omits some. This table holds about 110,000 clones, 73% found once. The chain joins TRBV15 to TRBJ1-4; 9 bases are a match to TRBD1. This receptor was obtained from a man aged 35-49 years in good health and CMV-seronegative. Sequenced sample: PBMCs. This CDR3 reads CATNDRGFGEKLFF. DNA of the CDR3: TGTGCCACCAACGACAGGGGGTTCGGTGAAAAACTGTTTTTT. The full variable domain, its missing parts supplied by reference TRBV15 and TRBJ1-4, is DAMVIQNPRYQVTQFGKPVTLSCSQTLNHNVMYWYQQKSSQAPKLLFHYYDKDFNNEADTPDNFQSRRPNTSFCFLDIRSPGLGDTAMYLCATNDRGFGEKLFFGSGTQLSVL.